This T cell receptor beta chain emerged from a study of CXCR3-negative and CXCR3-positive naive CD8 T cells. The overall study: Overall TRB read output was about 135 million, and each library contained about 1.5 +/- 0.3 million reads.

All TRB cDNA libraries came from 5' RACE performed with UMI labels. TCRdb reprocessed the 5' RACE reads; each CDR3 protein has one entry and no DNA is given. This sample's clone table lists roughly 71,000 distinct CDR3 sequences. Using triplicate sorts, some 300,000 cells were collected each time from every CD8+ T cell subset. The CDR3 is made up of 11 amino acids. About this clonotype itself: Its antigen is still unknown.

Overall study results and limits: TRB CDR3 properties indicated TCR strength, while surface CD5 was similar across naive subsets.

This TCR was sampled from a human donor in good health. Some clones in this sample may be carry-over from other donors' samples. The chain couples TRBV12-3 or TRBV12-4 to TRBJ1-1. Source material: naive CXCR3- CD8+ T cells from blood. Noted subset: CD45RO-CCR7+CD27+CD95- naive CD8+ T cells lacking CXCR3 (TNR3-). CDR3 sequence reads: CASREQSEAFF.